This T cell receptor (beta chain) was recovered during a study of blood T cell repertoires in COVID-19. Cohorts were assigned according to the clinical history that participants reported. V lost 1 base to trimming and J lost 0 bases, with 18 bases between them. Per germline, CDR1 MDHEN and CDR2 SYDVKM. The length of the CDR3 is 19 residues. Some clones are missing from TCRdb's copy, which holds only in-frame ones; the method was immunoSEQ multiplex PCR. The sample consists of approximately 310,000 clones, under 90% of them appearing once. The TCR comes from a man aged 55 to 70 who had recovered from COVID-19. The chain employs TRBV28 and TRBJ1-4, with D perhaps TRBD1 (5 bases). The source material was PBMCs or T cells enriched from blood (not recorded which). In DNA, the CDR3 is TGTGCCAGCAGTTTATATTTCGCCGACAGAGTTGCAACTAATGAAAAACTGTTTTTT. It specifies CASSLYFADRVATNEKLFF.